The sequence of this TCR beta chain was determined in a study of cytomegalovirus exposure and HLA in healthy donors. Study as a whole: Around 180 million T cells yielded some 120 million unique TCR beta sequences in earlier analysis.

Study-level findings and limits: Later analysis identified a missense DCLRE1C variant that was linked to TCR beta V- and J-gene trimming. Rare TCR sequences predominated, though certain public TCRs were found in many donors. Earlier findings revealed that most TCR beta V segments proved productive either about 90% or about 30% of the time.

The PCR contained 60 Vbeta and 13 Jbeta primers. Profiling relied on immunoSEQ multiplex PCR, and the TCRdb table lists in-frame clones only, not all of them. The sample holds some 150,000 clones; approximately 77% are singletons and the top ten take about 1.4%. Per germline, CDR1 LNHDA and CDR2 SQIVND (reference sequence). Trimming took 0 bases from V and 10 from J; bases not matched to a gene: 8. This CDR3 contains 16 residues. Concerning this clone: The antigen remains undetermined.

This receptor was obtained from a middle-aged woman in good health and CMV-seronegative. The sample taken for sequencing was PBMCs. The rearrangement joins TRBV19 to TRBJ1-5, with 11 bases lining up with TRBD1. CDR3 DNA sequence: TGTGCCAGTAGTATAGACCGGGACAGGGGGGCCGGTCCCCAGCATTTT. It translates to CASSIDRDRGAGPQHF.